This TCR beta chain was documented in a study of Graves' ophthalmopathy and Graves' hyperthyroidism. Ineligible for inclusion were patients with other autoimmune diseases, uncontrolled infections, pregnancy or lactation. A volume of around 10 ml of fresh peripheral blood supplied the PBMCs. This clonotype was recorded at least ten times. The antigen is unknown. Germline CDR1 is DFQATT and CDR2 is SNEGSKA (reference sequence). The CDR3 length is 12 residues. Trimming cost V 6 bases and J 8 bases, with 16 bases left between them. TCR beta CDR3 regions were amplified from RNA transcripts. An opening RT-PCR round employed HTBI primers and preceded a second-round multiplex PCR. TCRdb reanalysed the multiplex PCR reads using MiXCR and keeps one entry per CDR3 protein. This sample yields more than 150,000 distinct CDR3 sequences, of which around two fifths are seen a single time; roughly 5.8% belongs to the top ten.

Study-level findings and limits: Most expanded clonotypes in thyroid above 0.001 frequency also showed up in blood.

The chain uses TRBV20-1 and TRBJ1-2; no firm D call. The sample comprised peripheral blood. The TCR originated in a middle-aged woman with Graves' ophthalmopathy. The CDR3 DNA reads as TGCAGTGCAGAGCCGGGCCTTCGAGGCTACACCTTC. Its translation: CSAEPGLRGYTF.